The present T cell receptor beta chain was sequenced within a study of shared clonotypes between healthy human individuals. Whole-study context: Aged between 18 and 49, the donors were two women and a few men.

CD45RO-negative, CCR7-positively selected cells formed the naive CD8 fraction, excluding terminally differentiated effector memory CD45RA+ cells. Notes on this clone: The antigen remains undetermined.

The CDR3 is made up of 14 amino acids. CDR1 and CDR2 (germline): SGHNT, YYREEE (reference sequence). V lost 1 base and J 0 bases, leaving 7 bases between the germline ends. In the study's own analysis: For the immunoSEQ data, sequences were junction-only without quality scores, so filtering differed. TCRdb's table, derived via immunoSEQ multiplex PCR, lists solely in-frame clones and lacks some. V and J calls plus clone size are reproduced from that table; the DNA served to infer D and trimming. The table lists around 2,100,000 clones, about 95% of them singletons, with roughly 1% in the top ten. Overall study findings and caveats: Rarefaction showed that sequencing of sorted subsets was incomplete (despite large depth). Naive subsets generally had larger estimated richness than memory subsets.

Sequencing used naive CD8+ T cells sorted from blood. This sequence joins TRBV5-4 and TRBJ1-2, with D possibly matching TRBD1 (5 bases). This TCR came from a man between 18 and 29 years old in good health. The CDR3 protein is CASSLPGTNYGYTF. Here the CDR3 DNA reads TGTGCCAGCAGCTTGCCAGGGACTAACTATGGCTACACCTTC.